The clone carrying this T cell receptor (beta chain) was seen only once. The CDR3 is 13 residues long. The V gene's germline CDR1 is SNHLY and CDR2 FYNNEI. The V end lost 1 base, the J end lost 11 bases, and 9 bases lay between the germline ends. The data belong to a study of neoadjuvant nivolumab and ipilimumab in lung cancer. Whole-study context: Patients got nivolumab 3 mg/kg on days 1, 15 and 29; combination added ipilimumab 1 mg/kg day 1.

Sequencing was performed with immunoSEQ multiplex PCR; in TCRdb, only in-frame clones are kept and a portion is missing. The sample contains fewer than 35,000 clones, roughly nine tenths of which appear only once. This TCR derives from an adult with non-small cell lung cancer. The specimen was peripheral blood, collected after neoadjuvant nivolumab, alone or with ipilimumab, at or shortly before surgery. This rearrangement joins TRBV2 to TRBJ1-6, with D perhaps matching TRBD1 (6 bases). This CDR3 is CASSEEKGAPLHF. CDR3 DNA: TGTGCCAGCAGTGAAGAAAAGGGGGCACCCCTCCACTTT.